The 16 T cell receptor beta chains presented below share a single source sample, sequenced in a study of CD8+ T cells in alopecia areata. The treatment: oral pan-JAK inhibitor, 5-10 mg twice daily. Extracted from the samples, RNA was reverse transcribed into cDNA to serve as the sequencing template. Assay used: immunoSEQ multiplex PCR; TCRdb lists only in-frame clones, some missing. This sample has approximately 280,000 clones; 55% to 70% occur once, and the top ten carry 1.8%. Sequencing was performed on CD4+ T cells sorted from blood, taken at week 24, from a patient treated with tofacitinib. Receptors were obtained from a human donor with alopecia areata.

The chain uses TRBV2 and TRBJ1-1; the D is unclear. Germline CDR1 is SNHLY and CDR2 is FYNNEI. Between the trimmed V and J ends, which lost 8 bases and 3 bases, there was a span of 10 bases. This CDR3 has 12 amino acids. CDR3: CASRKADTEAFF. The CDR3 bases are TGTGCCAGCCGGAAGGCCGACACTGAAGCTTTCTTT.

CDR3 bases: TGTGCCAGCACCCCGGGGGGCCTTGAGGCACCCCTCCACTTT. Translating it yields CASTPGGLEAPLHF. V gene TRBV7-9 combines with J gene TRBJ1-6; a weak D match, TRBD1 (6 bases). This CDR3 spans 14 amino acids. Germline V gene data show CDR1 as SEHNR and CDR2 as FQNEAQ (reference sequence). V dropped 7 bases and J dropped 11 bases, with 18 bases sitting between them.

This clone was seen a single time. J is TRBJ2-7 and V is TRBV5-4; D unclear. CDR1 and CDR2 (germline): SGHNT, YYREEE (reference sequence). V was trimmed by 2 bases and J by 7 bases, leaving 10 bases between them. The CDR3 sequence is 12 residues long. The CDR3, as DNA: TGTGCCAGCAGCTTCCCGGGCAGGGAGCAGTACTTC. This translates into CASSFPGREQYF.

The chain is built from TRBV7-9 and TRBJ1-5; 7 bases are shared with TRBD1. The CDR3 is 15 residues long. The V and J ends lost 5 bases and 0 bases, in that order; junction bases with no gene match: 4. Germline V gene data show CDR1 as SEHNR and CDR2 as FQNEAQ (reference sequence). The CDR3 bases are TGTGCCAGCAGCGCAACAGGGGATAGCAATCAGCCCCAGCATTTT. Amino acids: CASSATGDSNQPQHF. Using reference TRBV7-9 and TRBJ1-5 for the parts outside the CDR3, the full variable domain is DTGVSQNPRHKITKRGQNVTFRCDPISEHNRLYWYRQTLGQGPEFLTYFQNEAQLEKSRLLSDRFSAERPKGSFSTLEIQRTEQGDSAMYLCASSATGDSNQPQHFGDGTRLSIL.

The chain employs TRBV30 and TRBJ1-1; the match to TRBD1 covers 10 bases. Germline V lookup: CDR1 GTSNPN, CDR2 SVGIG (reference sequence). The CDR3 has 19 residues. V lost 5 bases to trimming and J lost 1 base; unmatched junction nucleotides: 19. The CDR3 is CAWYSPWLGTGAQNTEAFF. CDR3 coding DNA: TGTGCCTGGTATTCCCCTTGGTTGGGGACAGGGGCCCAGAACACTGAAGCTTTCTTT.

The sample holds a few counts of this clone. The gene calls are TRBV29-1 and TRBJ1-2; no firm D call. The germline V and J ends were trimmed by 7 bases and 6 bases, with 15 bases remaining between them. The CDR3 contains 12 residues. CDR1 and CDR2 (germline): SQVTM, ANQGSEA. In DNA form, the CDR3 reads TGCAGCGCTCCATCGTTGGCCGATGGCTACACCTTC. Translation: CSAPSLADGYTF.

J is TRBJ2-5 and V is TRBV29-1; 10 bases are a match to TRBD2. J gave up 4 bases and V 5 bases, and 10 bases lay outside the gene matches. The CDR3 runs 15 residues. CDR1 SQVTM and CDR2 ANQGSEA come from the germline V gene. The CDR3 here is CSVLRAGGRRETQYF. The CDR3 DNA reads TGCAGCGTTCTACGAGCGGGGGGGCGGAGAGAGACCCAGTACTTC.

The chain combines TRBV12-5 with TRBJ2-5; the D gene is possibly TRBD1 (6 bases). With 1 base removed from V and 7 bases from J, the gap between germline ends came to 22 bases. CDR3 size: 17 residues. Germline V gives CDR1 LGHNT, CDR2 FRNRAP. CDR3 amino acids: CASGLGLQGPHRGTQYF. In nucleotides, the CDR3 is TGTGCTAGTGGTTTGGGCCTGCAGGGGCCCCATAGGGGGACCCAGTACTTC.

This CDR3 is CASSLAVQGPVVSHGYTF. For the CDR3, the DNA is TGCGCCAGCAGCTTAGCCGTACAGGGCCCCGTGGTGTCACATGGCTACACCTTC. V gene TRBV4-3 combines with J gene TRBJ1-2; the D gene is possibly TRBD1 (6 bases). The germline V gene encodes CDR1 LGHNA and CDR2 YSLEER. V dropped 5 bases and J dropped 6 bases, with 28 bases sitting between them. The CDR3 is made up of 18 amino acids.

The rearrangement uses TRBV5-6 and TRBJ2-5; 8 positions match TRBD1. CDR1 is SGHDT, CDR2 YYEEEE, per germline. The V gene end was trimmed by 2 bases and the J gene end by 2 bases; junction bases not matched to a gene: 5. CDR3 length: 15 residues. The chain's CDR3 is CASSFPGQGQETQYF. CDR3 in DNA: TGTGCCAGCAGCTTTCCAGGACAGGGACAAGAGACCCAGTACTTC.

The rearrangement joins TRBV7-6 to TRBJ2-7; D assignment may be TRBD1 or TRBD2 (5 bases each). Trimming removed 5 bases from V and 3 bases from J, with 20 bases in between. Germline V lookup: CDR1 SGHVS, CDR2 FNYEAQ. This CDR3 comprises 16 residues. The CDR3: CASSPIIGAVVYEQYF. The CDR3 DNA follows: TGTGCCAGCAGCCCGATTATCGGGGCTGTCGTCTACGAGCAGTACTTC. Full variable domain (missing parts from reference TRBV7-6 and TRBJ2-7): GAGVSQSPRYKVTKRGQDVALRCDPISGHVSLYWYRQALGQGPEFLTYFNYEAQQDKSGLPNDRFSAERPEGSISTLTIQRTEQRDSAMYRCASSPIIGAVVYEQYFGPGTRLTVT.

V gene TRBV4-3 combines with J gene TRBJ2-1; 7 positions agree with TRBD2. The trim removed 4 bases at V and 7 bases at J, leaving 7 bases unmatched. Per germline, CDR1 LGHNA and CDR2 YSLEER. There are 14 residues in the CDR3. The CDR3 DNA reads as TGCGCCAGCAGCCGCCAGTCGGGGGGAAATGAGCAGTTCTTC. It encodes CASSRQSGGNEQFF.

This clone has more than one count but fewer than ten. The V gene is TRBV28, the J gene TRBJ1-1; D is unresolved. Per germline, CDR1 MDHEN and CDR2 SYDVKM. Trimming removed 7 bases from V and 1 base from J, with 4 bases in between. The CDR3 is 11 amino acids. CDR3 amino acids: CASIGNTEAFF. In DNA form, the CDR3 reads TGTGCCAGCATAGGGAACACTGAAGCTTTCTTT.

The J gene is TRBJ1-2, the V gene TRBV20-1; D is undetermined. The CDR3 has 11 residues. Between the trimmed V and J ends, which lost 5 bases and 8 bases, there was a span of 12 bases. CDR1 and CDR2 (germline): DFQATT, SNEGSKA (reference sequence). The CDR3 bases are TGCAGTGCTCCCGGGGTCCAGGGCTACACCTTC. It codes for CSAPGVQGYTF.

V and J are TRBV7-2 and TRBJ2-1; D not resolved. This CDR3 spans 16 amino acids. CDR1 SGHTA and CDR2 FQGNSA come from the germline V gene. V was clipped by 5 bases and J by 0 bases, with 14 bases between them. CDR3 in amino acids: CASSPKTRLSYNEQFF. CDR3 nucleotide sequence: TGTGCCAGCAGCCCCAAGACAAGACTCTCCTACAATGAGCAGTTCTTC.

The V and J genes are TRBV29-1 and TRBJ2-3; D ambiguous. Looked up from germline, CDR1 is SQVTM and CDR2 is ANQGSEA. V was shortened by 2 bases and J by 1 base, with 7 bases between the two germline ends. This CDR3 has 13 amino acids. The CDR3 bases are TGCAGCGTTGAATCGTCCGGCACAGATACGCAGTATTTT. Its protein is CSVESSGTDTQYF.